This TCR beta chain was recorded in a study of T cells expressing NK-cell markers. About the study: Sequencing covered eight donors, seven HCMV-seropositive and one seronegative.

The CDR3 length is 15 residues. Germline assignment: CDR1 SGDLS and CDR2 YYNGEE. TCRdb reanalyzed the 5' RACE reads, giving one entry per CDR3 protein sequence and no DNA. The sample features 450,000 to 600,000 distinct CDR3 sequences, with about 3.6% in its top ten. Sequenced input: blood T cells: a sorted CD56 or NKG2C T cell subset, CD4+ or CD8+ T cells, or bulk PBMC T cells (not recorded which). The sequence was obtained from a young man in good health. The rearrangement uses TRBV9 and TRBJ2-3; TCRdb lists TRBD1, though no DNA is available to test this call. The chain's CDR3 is CASSVEGGEGYTQYF.